This record looks at one TCR beta chain sequence and its context. One entry per CDR3 protein results from TCRdb running MiXCR on the 5' RACE reads. This sample has 410,000 or so distinct CDR3 sequences, with 23% found just once. The data stem from a study of T-cell memory formation after mild COVID-19. V was cut by 0 bases and J by 7 bases, with 9 bases left in between. The V gene's germline CDR1 is GTSNPN and CDR2 SVGIG (reference sequence). The CDR3 is 12 amino acids. Sequenced: PBMCs or a T cell subset sorted from them (not recorded which). The chain employs TRBV30 and TRBJ1-2; no clear D. This receptor was taken from an adult woman who had mild COVID-19 (a few samples of this study predate the infection). Cell type and time point are not known. The CDR3 DNA reads as TGTGCCTGGAGTGTACTGTATGGTGGCTACACCTTC. This codes for CAWSVLYGGYTF.